The next 8 T cell receptor beta chains were all read from a single sample in a study of monozygotic twins with inflammatory bowel disease. TCRdb re-called the 5' RACE reads, yielding one record per CDR3 amino acid sequence without DNA. This sample's table reports just over 300,000 distinct CDR3 sequences. Sequencing was performed on blood. These receptors originate from a human donor with ulcerative colitis or Crohn's disease, or a healthy co-twin of an affected twin (not recorded which).

The chain is built from TRBV10-3 and TRBJ2-2; TCRdb's assignment of TRBD1 cannot be checked, as there is no DNA. This CDR3 comprises 14 residues. Germline lookup yields CDR1 ENHRY and CDR2 SYGVKD. The CDR3 sequence is CAINRGQDTGELFF.

This chain links TRBV28 with TRBJ2-4; the D call from TCRdb, TRBD1, cannot be confirmed without DNA. This CDR3 comprises 17 residues. CDR1 and CDR2 (germline): MDHEN, SYDVKM. The chain's CDR3 is CASSFRLRDGAKNIQYF. The variable domain in full, with the rest retrieved from reference TRBV28 and TRBJ2-4, is DVKVTQSSRYLVKRTGEKVFLECVQDMDHENMFWYRQDPGLGLRLIYFSYDVKMKEKGDIPEGYSVSREKKERFSLILESASTNQTSMYLCASSFRLRDGAKNIQYFGAGTRLSVL.

J is TRBJ1-1 and V is TRBV29-1; TCRdb proposes TRBD1, but this gene call is untestable without DNA. This CDR3 is built from 13 residues. Germline CDR1 and CDR2: SQVTM and ANQGSEA. CDR3 protein: CSAETSRGTEAFF.

The V call is TRBV7-9, the J call TRBJ2-5; TCRdb names TRBD2, which stays unverified in the absence of DNA. Per germline, CDR1 SEHNR and CDR2 FQNEAQ (reference sequence). The CDR3 sequence is 14 residues long. The CDR3: CASSARDFQETQYF.

The gene calls are TRBV15 and TRBJ2-7; the TCRdb D gene call, TRBD2, has no DNA to confirm it. This CDR3 spans 15 amino acids. The germline V gene encodes CDR1 LNHNV and CDR2 YYDKDF (reference sequence). CDR3 residues: CATQRLAGVIYEQYF.

V usage is TRBV7-2 and J usage is TRBJ1-4; TCRdb's D call of TRBD1 is untestable without DNA. This CDR3 comprises 15 residues. Germline lookup yields CDR1 SGHTA and CDR2 FQGNSA. Here the CDR3 reads CASSLQGGVREKLFF.

This sequence joins TRBV7-9 and TRBJ2-3; TCRdb selects TRBD1, and the lack of DNA leaves this call unchecked. Per germline, CDR1 SEHNR and CDR2 FQNEAQ (reference sequence). CDR3 length: 15 amino acids. The CDR3 region is CASSRGPGGSDTQYF.

The CDR3 sequence is CASKPLWGNTEAFF. The V and J genes are TRBV5-1 and TRBJ1-1; TCRdb names TRBD1, which stays unverified in the absence of DNA. The CDR3 covers 14 residues. Germline assignment: CDR1 SGHRS and CDR2 YFSETQ.